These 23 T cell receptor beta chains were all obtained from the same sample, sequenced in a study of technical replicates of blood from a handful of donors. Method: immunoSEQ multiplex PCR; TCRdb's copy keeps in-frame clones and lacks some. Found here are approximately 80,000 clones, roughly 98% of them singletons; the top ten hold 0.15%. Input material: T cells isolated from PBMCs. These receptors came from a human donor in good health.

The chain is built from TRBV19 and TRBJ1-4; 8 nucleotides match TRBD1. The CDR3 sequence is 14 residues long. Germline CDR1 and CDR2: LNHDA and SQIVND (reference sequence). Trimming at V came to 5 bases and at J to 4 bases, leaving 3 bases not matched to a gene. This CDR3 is CASSRTGSNEKLFF. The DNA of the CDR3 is TGTGCCAGTAGTCGGACAGGGAGTAATGAAAAACTGTTTTTT.

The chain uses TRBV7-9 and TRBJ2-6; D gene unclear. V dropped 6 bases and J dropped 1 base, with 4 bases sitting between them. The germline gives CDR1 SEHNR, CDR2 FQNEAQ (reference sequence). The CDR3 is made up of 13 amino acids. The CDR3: CASRRSGANVLTF. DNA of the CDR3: TGTGCCAGCAGGCGATCTGGGGCCAACGTCCTGACTTTC.

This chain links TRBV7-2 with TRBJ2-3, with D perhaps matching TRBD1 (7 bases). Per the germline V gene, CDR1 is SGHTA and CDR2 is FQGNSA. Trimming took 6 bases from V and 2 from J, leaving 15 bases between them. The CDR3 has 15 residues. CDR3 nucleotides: TGTGCCAGCAGTCGCGGGACAGCATCCACAGATACGCAGTATTTT. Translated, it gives CASSRGTASTDTQYF. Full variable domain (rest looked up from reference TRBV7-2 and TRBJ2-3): GAGVSQSPSNKVTEKGKDVELRCDPISGHTALYWYRQSLGQGLEFLIYFQGNSAPDKSGLPSDRFSAERTGGSVSTLTIQRTQQEDSAVYLCASSRGTASTDTQYFGPGTRLTVL.

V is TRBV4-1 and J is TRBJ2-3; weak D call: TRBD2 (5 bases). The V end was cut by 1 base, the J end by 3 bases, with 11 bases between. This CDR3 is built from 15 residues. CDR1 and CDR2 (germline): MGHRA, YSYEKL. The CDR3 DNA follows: TGCGCCAGCAGCCAAGTGGCTAGGGAGACAGATACGCAGTATTTT. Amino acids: CASSQVARETDTQYF.

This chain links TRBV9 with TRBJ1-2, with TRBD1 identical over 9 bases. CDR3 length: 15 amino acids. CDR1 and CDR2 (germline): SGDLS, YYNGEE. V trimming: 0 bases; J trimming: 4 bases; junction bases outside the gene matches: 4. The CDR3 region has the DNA TGTGCCAGCAGCGTAGACAGGGGGCTCGGCTATGGCTACACCTTC. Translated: CASSVDRGLGYGYTF.

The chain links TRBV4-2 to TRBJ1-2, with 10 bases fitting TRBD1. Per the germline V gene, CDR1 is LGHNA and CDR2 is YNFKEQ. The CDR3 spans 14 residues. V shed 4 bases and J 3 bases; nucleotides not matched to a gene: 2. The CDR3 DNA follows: TGTGCCAGCAGCCGAGGACAGGGGGACTATGGCTACACCTTC. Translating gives CASSRGQGDYGYTF.

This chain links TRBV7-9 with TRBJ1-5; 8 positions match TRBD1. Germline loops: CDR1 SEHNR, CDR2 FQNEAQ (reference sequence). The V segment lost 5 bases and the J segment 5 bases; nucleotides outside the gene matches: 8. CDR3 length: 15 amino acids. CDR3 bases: TGTGCCAGCAGCCGTACAGGGGGTGGTTATCAGCCCCAGCATTTT. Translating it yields CASSRTGGGYQPQHF.

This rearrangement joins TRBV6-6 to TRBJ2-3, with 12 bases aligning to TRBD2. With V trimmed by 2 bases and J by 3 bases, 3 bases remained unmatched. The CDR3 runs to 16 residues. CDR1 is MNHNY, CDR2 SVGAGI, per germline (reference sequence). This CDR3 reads CASSYPTSGSTDTQYF. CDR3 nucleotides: TGTGCCAGCAGTTACCCGACTAGCGGGAGTACAGATACGCAGTATTTT.

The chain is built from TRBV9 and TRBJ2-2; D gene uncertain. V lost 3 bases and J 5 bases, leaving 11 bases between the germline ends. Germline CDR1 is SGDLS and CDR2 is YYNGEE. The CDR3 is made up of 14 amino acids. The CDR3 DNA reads TGTGCCAGCAGCGCATTACTTAAGACCGGGGAGCTGTTTTTT. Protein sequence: CASSALLKTGELFF.

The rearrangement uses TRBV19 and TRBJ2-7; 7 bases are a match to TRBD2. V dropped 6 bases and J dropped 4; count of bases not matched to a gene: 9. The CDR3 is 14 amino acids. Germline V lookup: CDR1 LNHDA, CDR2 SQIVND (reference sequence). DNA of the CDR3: TGTGCCAGTAGGCCAACGGGGGGAGGGTACGAGCAGTACTTC. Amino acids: CASRPTGGGYEQYF.

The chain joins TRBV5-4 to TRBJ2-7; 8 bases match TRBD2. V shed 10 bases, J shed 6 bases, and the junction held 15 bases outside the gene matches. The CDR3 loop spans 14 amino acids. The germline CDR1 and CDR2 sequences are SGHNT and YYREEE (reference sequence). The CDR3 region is CASRGPGGGSEQYF. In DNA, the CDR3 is TGTGCCTCTAGGGGACCCGGGGGGGGGAGCGAGCAGTACTTC.

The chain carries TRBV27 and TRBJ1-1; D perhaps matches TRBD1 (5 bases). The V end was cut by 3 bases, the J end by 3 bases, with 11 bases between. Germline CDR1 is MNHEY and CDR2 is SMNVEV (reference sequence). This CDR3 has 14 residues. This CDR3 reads CASSFSGSHTEAFF. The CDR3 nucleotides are TGTGCCAGCAGTTTTTCAGGGTCCCACACTGAAGCTTTCTTT.

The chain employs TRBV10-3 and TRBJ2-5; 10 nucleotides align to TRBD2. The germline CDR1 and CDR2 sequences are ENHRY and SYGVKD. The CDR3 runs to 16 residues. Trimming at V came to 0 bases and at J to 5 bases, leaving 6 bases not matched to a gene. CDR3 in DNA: TGTGCCATCAGTGAGTCATGGACTAGCGGTATTGAGACCCAGTACTTC. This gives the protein CAISESWTSGIETQYF.

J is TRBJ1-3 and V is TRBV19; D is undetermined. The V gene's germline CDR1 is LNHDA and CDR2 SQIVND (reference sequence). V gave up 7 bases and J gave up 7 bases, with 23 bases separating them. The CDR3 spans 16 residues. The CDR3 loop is CASNPLGVTSRNTIYF. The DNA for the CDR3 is TGTGCCAGTAACCCCCTCGGGGTAACGTCCCGGAACACCATATATTTT.

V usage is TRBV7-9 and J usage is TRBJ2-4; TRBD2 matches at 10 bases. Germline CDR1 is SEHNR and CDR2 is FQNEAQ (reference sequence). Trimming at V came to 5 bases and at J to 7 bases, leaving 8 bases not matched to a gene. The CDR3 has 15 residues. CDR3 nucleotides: TGTGCCAGCAGCAATCCTAGCGGGGGAAGGAACATTCAGTACTTC. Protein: CASSNPSGGRNIQYF.

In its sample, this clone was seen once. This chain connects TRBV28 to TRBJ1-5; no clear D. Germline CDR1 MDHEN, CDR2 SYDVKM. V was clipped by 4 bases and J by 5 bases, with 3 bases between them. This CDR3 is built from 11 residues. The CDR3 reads CASSSYQPQHF. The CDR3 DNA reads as TGTGCCAGCAGTTCTTATCAGCCCCAGCATTTT. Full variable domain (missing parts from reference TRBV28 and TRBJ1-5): DVKVTQSSRYLVKRTGEKVFLECVQDMDHENMFWYRQDPGLGLRLIYFSYDVKMKEKGDIPEGYSVSREKKERFSLILESASTNQTSMYLCASSSYQPQHFGDGTRLSIL.

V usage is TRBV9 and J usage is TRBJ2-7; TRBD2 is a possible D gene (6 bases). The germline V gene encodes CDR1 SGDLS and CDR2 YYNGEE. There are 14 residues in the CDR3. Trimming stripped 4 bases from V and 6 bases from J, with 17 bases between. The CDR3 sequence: CASSPQTGLSEQYF. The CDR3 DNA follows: TGTGCCAGCAGCCCCCAGACCGGACTATCCGAGCAGTACTTC. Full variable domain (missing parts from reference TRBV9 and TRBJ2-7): DSGVTQTPKHLITATGQRVTLRCSPRSGDLSVYWYQQSLDQGLQFLIQYYNGEERAKGNILERFSAQQFPDLHSELNLSSLELGDSALYFCASSPQTGLSEQYFGPGTRLTVT.

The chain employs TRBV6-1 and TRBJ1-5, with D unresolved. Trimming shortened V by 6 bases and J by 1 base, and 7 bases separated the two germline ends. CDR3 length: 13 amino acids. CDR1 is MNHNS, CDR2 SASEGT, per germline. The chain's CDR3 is CASRDFSNQPQHF. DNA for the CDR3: TGTGCCAGCAGGGACTTCAGCAATCAGCCCCAGCATTTT.

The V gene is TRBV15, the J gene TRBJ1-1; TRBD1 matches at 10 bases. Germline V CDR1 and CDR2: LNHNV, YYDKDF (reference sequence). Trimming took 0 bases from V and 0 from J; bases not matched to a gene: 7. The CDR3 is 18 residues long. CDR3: CATSRDWRQGAMNTEAFF. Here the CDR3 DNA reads TGTGCCACCAGCAGAGATTGGAGACAGGGGGCAATGAACACTGAAGCTTTCTTT.

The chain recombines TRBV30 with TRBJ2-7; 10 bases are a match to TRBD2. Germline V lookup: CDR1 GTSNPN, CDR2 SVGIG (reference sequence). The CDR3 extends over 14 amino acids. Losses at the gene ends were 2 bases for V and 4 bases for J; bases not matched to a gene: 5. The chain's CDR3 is CAWSKREGLYEQYF. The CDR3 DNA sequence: TGTGCCTGGAGTAAGCGGGAGGGCCTTTACGAGCAGTACTTC.

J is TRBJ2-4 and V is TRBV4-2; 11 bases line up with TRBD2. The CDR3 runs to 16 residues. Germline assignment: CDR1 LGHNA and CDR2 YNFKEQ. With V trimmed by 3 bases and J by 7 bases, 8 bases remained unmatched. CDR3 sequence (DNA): TGTGCCAGCAGCCATGGAGCTAGCGGGGGGACGAACATTCAGTACTTC. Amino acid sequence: CASSHGASGGTNIQYF.

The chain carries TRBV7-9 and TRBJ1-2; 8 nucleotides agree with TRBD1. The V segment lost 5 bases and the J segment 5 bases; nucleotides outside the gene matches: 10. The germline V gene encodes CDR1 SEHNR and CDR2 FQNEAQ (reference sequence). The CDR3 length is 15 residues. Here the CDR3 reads CASSGRTGSSYGYTF. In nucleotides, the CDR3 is TGTGCCAGCAGCGGTCGGACAGGGAGTTCGTATGGCTACACCTTC. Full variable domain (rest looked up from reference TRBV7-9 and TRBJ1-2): DTGVSQNPRHKITKRGQNVTFRCDPISEHNRLYWYRQTLGQGPEFLTYFQNEAQLEKSRLLSDRFSAERPKGSFSTLEIQRTEQGDSAMYLCASSGRTGSSYGYTFGSGTRLTVV.

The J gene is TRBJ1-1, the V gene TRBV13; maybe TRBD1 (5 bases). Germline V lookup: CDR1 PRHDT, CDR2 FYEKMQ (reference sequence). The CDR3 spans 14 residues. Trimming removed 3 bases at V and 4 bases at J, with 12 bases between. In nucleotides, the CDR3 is TGTGCCAGCAGCTTCCAGGGAGGCAGCACTGAAGCTTTCTTT. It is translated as CASSFQGGSTEAFF.